This T cell receptor beta chain was captured by sequencing in a study of T cell repertoires in cytomegalovirus infection. TCRdb reprocessed the reads with MiXCR, giving one entry per CDR3 protein. In the table there are about 110,000 distinct CDR3 sequences, 30% to 35% of which are singletons. Turning to this clonotype: No antigen is known for it.

CDR3 length: 12 residues. The V and J ends lost 8 bases and 1 base respectively, with 8 bases between them. Germline-derived CDR1 and CDR2 are WSHSY and SAAADI. This chain connects TRBV10-2 to TRBJ1-1, with no clear D. This clonotype was obtained from a human donor in good health (CMV status not recorded). Some clones in this sample may be carry-over from other donors' samples. The specimen comprised CD8+ T cells from cultured PBMCs, sampled from culture after CMV antigen stimulation. CDR3 coding DNA: TGCGCCAGCGAGGACTGGAACACTGAAGCTTTCTTT. It specifies CASEDWNTEAFF.